This T cell receptor beta chain derives from a study of T cell responses to AZD1222 COVID-19 vaccine. The assay was immunoSEQ multiplex PCR, and TCRdb's table has in-frame clones only and misses some. Among about 100,000 clones listed, around 89% were seen once. Broader study findings: CD4 TCRs covered the whole spike, strongest at regions 160-218 and 743-854.

Note on this clone: Its cognate antigen is unknown.

The germline gives CDR1 MNHEY, CDR2 SVGEGT. The CDR3 consists of 18 residues. V dropped 5 bases and J dropped 0; count of bases not matched to a gene: 13. This TCR came from an adult in good health. The chain employs TRBV6-2 or TRBV6-3 and TRBJ2-1; 7 bases align to TRBD1. The source material was peripheral blood, sampled on day 0 of AZD1222 vaccination. The CDR3: CASSIGLSRGSSYNEQFF. CDR3 DNA: TGTGCCAGCAGTATTGGCCTCAGCAGGGGGAGCTCCTACAATGAGCAGTTCTTC.